This is a list of T cell receptor beta chains from one sample in a study of T cells in Graves' hyperthyroidism and ophthalmopathy. TCRdb passed the multiplex PCR reads through MiXCR, listing each CDR3 protein once. This sample has 730,000 or so distinct CDR3 sequences; 18% occur once, and the top ten carry 16%. Sequenced input: blood. The origin of the receptors is a woman in her forties or fifties with Graves' hyperthyroidism that later progressed to Graves' ophthalmopathy. Both conserved end residues are part of each CDR3. Fields, in order: D gene, J gene, clone size, V gene, CDR3 protein, CDR3 DNA. D genes are given only for firm matches. Only part of the rows carry a size: once, few, many, or a class if the clone is expanded.

>NA|TRBJ2-1|many|TRBV18
CASSPPASAPYNEQFF
TGTGCCAGCTCACCACCGGCATCAGCACCCTACAATGAGCAGTTCTTC
>NA|TRBJ2-1|few|TRBV6-1
CASSWASGNNEQFF
TGTGCCAGCTCTTGGGCCAGCGGAAACAATGAGCAGTTCTTC
>NA|TRBJ2-5|NA|TRBV12-3/TRBV12-4
CASSLFPIQETQYF
TGTGCCAGCAGTTTATTTCCCATCCAAGAGACCCAGTACTTC
>NA|TRBJ1-6|NA|TRBV27
CASSLYPGQFSSYNSPLHF
TGTGCCAGCAGTTTGTACCCAGGACAGTTCAGCTCCTATAATTCACCCCTCCACTTT
>TRBD1|TRBJ1-6|few|TRBV6-2/TRBV6-3
CASSFIPGQLNSPLHF
TGTGCCAGCAGTTTCATACCGGGACAGCTTAATTCACCCCTCCACTTT
>NA|TRBJ2-1|many|TRBV7-9
CASSFSYGGRARTGDNEQFF
TGTGCCAGCAGTTTTTCTTACGGGGGTAGGGCCCGGACAGGAGACAATGAGCAGTTCTTC
>TRBD1|TRBJ1-1|many|TRBV11-2
CASSQWDRGSTEAFF
TGTGCCAGCAGCCAATGGGACAGGGGGAGCACTGAAGCTTTCTTT
>TRBD1|TRBJ1-4|NA|TRBV20-1
CSAVPRQGFEKLFF
TGCAGTGCTGTCCCTCGACAGGGCTTTGAAAAACTGTTTTTT
>NA|TRBJ2-1|many|TRBV5-1
CASSPEGAYNEQFF
TGCGCCAGCAGCCCGGAGGGGGCCTACAATGAGCAGTTCTTC
>TRBD2|TRBJ2-5|many|TRBV6-5
CASSRGGIVETQYF
TGTGCCAGCAGCCGGGGGGGGATAGTGGAGACCCAGTACTTC
>NA|TRBJ1-1|few|TRBV7-2
CASSLAGTEAGEAFF
TGTGCCAGCAGCTTAGCCGGGACTGAGGCTGGAGAAGCTTTCTTT
>TRBD2|TRBJ2-7|NA|TRBV12-3/TRBV12-4
CASTGLVSRYEQYF
TGTGCCAGCACGGGACTAGTTTCGCGGTACGAGCAGTACTTC
>TRBD1|TRBJ1-2|few|TRBV4-1
CASRPPGQGNGYTF
TGCGCCAGCAGGCCGCCGGGACAGGGAAACGGCTACACCTTC
>NA|TRBJ1-2|NA|TRBV7-6
CASSPPAPRADGYTF
TGTGCCAGCAGCCCACCGGCCCCGAGAGCTGACGGCTACACCTTC
>NA|TRBJ2-5|many|TRBV6-1
CASREAGRVQETQYF
TGTGCCAGCAGGGAGGCGGGCCGGGTCCAAGAGACCCAGTACTTC
>NA|TRBJ1-2|few|TRBV18
CASSPAGRGYTF
TGTGCCAGCTCACCAGCTGGACGTGGCTACACCTTC
>NA|TRBJ1-5|many|TRBV11-2
CASSAFSVGQPQHF
TGTGCCAGCAGCGCCTTTTCGGTAGGTCAGCCCCAGCATTTT
>TRBD1|TRBJ2-1|NA|TRBV6-1
CASRQGSNEQFF
TGTGCCAGTAGACAGGGCTCCAATGAGCAGTTCTTC
>TRBD2|TRBJ2-3|few|TRBV9
CASSGGFASGMYSTDTQYF
TGTGCCAGCAGCGGGGGCTTTGCTAGCGGGATGTATAGCACAGATACGCAGTATTTT
>TRBD2|TRBJ2-1|many|TRBV12-3/TRBV12-4
CASSLAGGASGGQSSYNEQFF
TGTGCCAGCAGTTTAGCGGGGGGAGCTAGCGGGGGCCAGAGCTCCTACAATGAGCAGTTCTTC
>NA|TRBJ1-2|many|TRBV11-2
CASEGANYGYTF
TGTGCCAGCGAGGGGGCTAACTATGGCTACACCTTC
>NA|TRBJ1-1|NA|TRBV2
CASSGDRLNTEAFF
TGTGCCAGCAGTGGCGACAGACTGAACACTGAAGCTTTCTTT
>NA|TRBJ1-1|many|TRBV7-8
CASARGAHTEAFF
TGTGCCAGTGCCCGGGGAGCCCACACTGAAGCTTTCTTT
>NA|TRBJ1-6|many|TRBV3-1
CASSRQRATSPLHF
TGTGCCAGCAGCCGTCAGAGAGCAACATCACCCCTCCACTTT
>NA|TRBJ1-6|NA|TRBV11-2
CASSLVEGYAPLHF
TGTGCCAGCAGCTTAGTGGAGGGGTACGCACCCCTCCACTTT
>TRBD1|TRBJ1-5|many|TRBV12-3/TRBV12-4
CASSPDQTGSVNQPQHF
TGTGCCAGCAGTCCCGATCAGACAGGGTCGGTCAATCAGCCCCAGCATTTT
>NA|TRBJ1-4|NA|TRBV18
CASSPRARQQGEKLFF
TGTGCCAGCTCACCCCGCGCCCGACAGCAGGGTGAAAAACTGTTTTTT
>NA|TRBJ2-3|few|TRBV10-1
CASSPDLARTDTQYF
TGCGCCAGCAGTCCCGACTTGGCTCGCACAGATACGCAGTATTTT